This T cell receptor (beta chain) was retrieved from a study of early T cells in non-severe SARS-CoV-2 infection. On the study more broadly: Sequencing of unsorted whole blood was done on bulk RNA, leaving chains unpaired.

V lost 2 bases and J lost 8, with 15 bases in between. The V gene's germline CDR1 is SNHLY and CDR2 FYNNEI. CDR3 length: 14 residues. Unique molecular identifiers were attached to individual cDNA molecules. Using its own MiXCR run on the 5' RACE reads, TCRdb lists one record per CDR3 protein. This table has some 25,000 distinct CDR3 sequences, 4.5% to 5.5% appearing once. A remark on this clonotype: Antigen unknown.

Study-wide results and limits: There was a bias toward anti-spike CD8 responses in VDJdb matching, which missed private and CD4 specificities.

The V and J genes are TRBV2 and TRBJ1-2; a possible D gene is TRBD1 (5 bases). Sequenced sample: whole blood. This sequence was found in an adult who was a healthcare worker with PCR-confirmed SARS-CoV-2 infection or an uninfected control (not recorded which). The CDR3 sequence is CASSEILQGGGYTF. For the CDR3, the DNA is TGTGCCAGCAGTGAAATCTTGCAGGGTGGCGGCTACACCTTC.